This T cell receptor beta chain emerged from a study of T cell changes during pregnancy in multiple sclerosis. TCRdb's table, derived via immunoSEQ multiplex PCR, lists solely in-frame clones and lacks some. The sample includes tens of thousands of clones, 85% to 95% seen only once; the top ten take roughly 2.8%. V was pared by 3 bases and J by 0 bases, with 3 bases of the junction left unmatched. The CDR3 extends over 18 amino acids. Germline lookup yields CDR1 KGHSH and CDR2 LQKENI. This sequence was found in a female donor in good health, enrolled as a control in a pregnancy study. Sequencing used peripheral blood, obtained in the third trimester of pregnancy. The chain joins TRBV18 to TRBJ2-6; TRBD1 agrees at 12 bases. The CDR3 spells CASSPRGQGASGANVLTF. CDR3 DNA: TGTGCCAGCTCACCGCGGGGACAGGGGGCCTCTGGGGCCAACGTCCTGACTTTC.